This is a list of T cell receptor beta chains from one sample in a study of blood T cell repertoires in COVID-19. TCRdb keeps only in-frame clones here, not all; method: immunoSEQ multiplex PCR. There are about 250,000 clones in the sample; about 85% occur only once, and under 4% lies in the top ten. Material: peripheral blood. These receptor sequences come from a man aged 18 to 29 with active or convalescent COVID-19. Both conserved end residues are part of each CDR3. A D gene is named only where the DNA matches it firmly. For some rows the clone size is stated as once, few or many, or as a class when expanded; others skip it.

v_call	cdr3_length	j_call	d_call	clone_size	cdr3_aa	cdr3_nt
TRBV30	15	TRBJ2-1	TRBD1	NA	CAWSGTGSSYNEQFF	TGTGCCTGGAGTGGGACAGGGTCGTCATACAATGAGCAGTTCTTC
TRBV7-3	20	TRBJ2-2	TRBD2	once	CASSPLGTSGFQGSTGELFF	TGTGCCAGCAGCCCCCTCGGGACTAGCGGATTTCAAGGGTCCACCGGGGAGCTGTTTTTT
TRBV5-4	13	TRBJ2-3	NA	NA	CASSLDTTDTQYF	TGTGCCAGCAGCTTGGATACAACAGATACGCAGTATTTT
TRBV9	17	TRBJ2-1	TRBD2	NA	CASSEGTSGSRGNEQFF	TGTGCCAGCAGCGAGGGGACTAGCGGGAGTCGGGGCAATGAGCAGTTCTTC
TRBV7-2	13	TRBJ2-1	NA	NA	CASSRQDGVEQFF	TGTGCCAGCAGCCGACAGGATGGGGTTGAGCAGTTCTTC
TRBV5-6	15	TRBJ2-2	NA	NA	CASSLRETYTGELFF	TGTGCCAGCAGCTTGAGGGAGACCTACACCGGGGAGCTGTTTTTT
TRBV29-1	12	TRBJ1-2	NA	NA	CSVGSGSYGYTF	TGCAGCGTTGGATCCGGGAGTTATGGCTACACCTTC
TRBV7-8	14	TRBJ1-1	NA	NA	CASSLRRGDTEAFF	TGTGCCAGCAGCTTAAGGAGGGGAGACACTGAAGCTTTCTTT
TRBV5-1	15	TRBJ1-2	NA	NA	CASSLEQQGRVGYTF	TGCGCCAGCAGCTTGGAGCAACAGGGAAGAGTCGGCTACACCTTC
TRBV3-1/TRBV3-2	16	TRBJ1-1	NA	NA	CASSQDYRGFNTEAFF	TGTGCCAGCAGCCAAGATTATCGGGGGTTCAACACTGAAGCTTTCTTT
TRBV7-2	17	TRBJ2-7	TRBD2	NA	CASSLTLAGANLPEQYF	TGTGCCAGCAGCCTTACACTAGCGGGGGCCAACCTGCCCGAGCAGTACTTC
TRBV7-9	13	TRBJ1-3	NA	NA	CASSFYSGNTIYF	TGTGCCAGCAGCTTCTATTCTGGAAACACCATATATTTT
TRBV19	13	TRBJ1-5	NA	few	CASSIGGDQPQHF	TGTGCCAGTAGTATTGGCGGCGATCAGCCCCAGCATTTT
TRBV6-6	14	TRBJ1-1	NA	NA	CASSYPTGNTEAFF	TGTGCCAGCAGTTACCCGACGGGGAACACTGAAGCTTTCTTT
TRBV11-2	16	TRBJ2-7	TRBD2	NA	CASSLSFGGSSYEQYF	TGTGCCAGCAGCTTAAGCTTCGGCGGGAGCTCCTACGAGCAGTACTTC
TRBV14	15	TRBJ1-2	TRBD1	NA	CASSRDSEIFDGYTF	TGTGCCAGCAGCCGGGACAGTGAGATTTTTGATGGCTACACCTTC
TRBV7-9	13	TRBJ1-1	NA	NA	CASSLIAGTEAFF	TGTGCCAGCAGCTTAATCGCCGGCACTGAAGCTTTCTTT
TRBV13	16	TRBJ2-1	TRBD2	NA	CASSYRTSESYNEQFF	TGTGCCAGCAGCTATCGGACTAGCGAATCCTACAATGAGCAGTTCTTC
TRBV6-2/TRBV6-3	16	TRBJ2-1	TRBD2	NA	CASSYSGRENWNEQFF	TGTGCCAGCAGTTACTCGGGGCGGGAGAACTGGAATGAGCAGTTCTTC
TRBV6-2/TRBV6-3	13	TRBJ2-1	TRBD2	NA	CASSPHGLEGRFF	TGTGCCAGCAGCCCCCACGGACTAGAAGGTCGGTTCTTC
TRBV30	13	TRBJ1-1	TRBD1	NA	CAWSGQIETEAFF	TGTGCCTGGTCGGGACAGATCGAGACTGAAGCTTTCTTT
TRBV21-1	19	TRBJ2-1	NA	NA	CASSKPGTPTNSSYNEQFF	TGTGCCAGCAGCAAACCTGGGACACCTACGAACAGCTCCTACAATGAGCAGTTCTTC
TRBV19	17	TRBJ2-3	TRBD1	NA	CASSPLTGTGTTDTQYF	TGTGCCAGTAGTCCCCTCACCGGGACAGGGACCACAGATACGCAGTATTTT
TRBV30	16	TRBJ2-7	NA	NA	CAWNRGGAGSSYEQYF	TGTGCCTGGAACCGAGGGGGAGCAGGGAGCTCCTACGAGCAGTACTTC
TRBV27	13	TRBJ1-6	NA	NA	CASSLGGNSPLHF	TGTGCCAGCAGTTTAGGCGGGAATTCACCCCTCCACTTT
TRBV24-1	15	TRBJ1-5	NA	NA	CATSSGSYSNQPQHF	TGTGCCACCAGCTCGGGATCTTATAGCAATCAGCCCCAGCATTTT
TRBV5-4	14	TRBJ2-3	NA	NA	CASSAQTATDTQYF	TGTGCCAGCAGCGCACAGACAGCCACAGATACGCAGTATTTT
TRBV27	14	TRBJ2-5	TRBD2	NA	CASRRAGGPETQYF	TGTGCCAGCAGGAGAGCGGGAGGCCCAGAGACCCAGTACTTC
TRBV6-6	13	TRBJ2-5	NA	NA	CASSYDGGKTQYF	TGTGCCAGCAGTTACGATGGGGGGAAGACCCAGTACTTC
TRBV7-9	15	TRBJ2-1	TRBD2	NA	CASSRSRAGDNEQFF	TGTGCCAGCAGCCGCTCTAGAGCGGGAGACAATGAGCAGTTCTTC
TRBV2	17	TRBJ1-5	TRBD1	few	CASRRDRGPYSNQPQHF	TGTGCCAGCCGCCGGGACAGGGGCCCATATAGCAATCAGCCCCAGCATTTT
TRBV27	14	TRBJ2-2	TRBD2	NA	CASASGVNTGELFF	TGTGCCAGCGCTAGCGGGGTGAACACCGGGGAGCTGTTTTTT
TRBV5-1	13	TRBJ1-1	NA	NA	CASSLADSGEAFF	TGCGCCAGCAGCTTGGCGGACTCTGGTGAAGCTTTCTTT
TRBV5-1	15	TRBJ2-7	NA	NA	CASSLAQRASYEQYF	TGCGCCAGCAGCTTGGCCCAGCGGGCTTCCTACGAGCAGTACTTC
TRBV19	14	TRBJ1-5	NA	NA	CASSMRGGSQPQHF	TGTGCCAGTAGTATGAGGGGGGGAAGTCAGCCCCAGCATTTT
TRBV5-1	16	TRBJ2-6	NA	NA	CASSLAGNSGANVLTF	TGCGCCAGCAGCTTGGCAGGTAACTCTGGGGCCAACGTCCTGACTTTC
TRBV2	13	TRBJ1-4	NA	few	CGQRSDRLEKLFF	TGTGGCCAGCGATCCGACAGGTTGGAAAAACTGTTTTTT
TRBV6-2/TRBV6-3	11	TRBJ1-2	NA	NA	CASSTGSGYTF	TGTGCCAGCAGCACAGGATCCGGCTACACCTTC
TRBV14	15	TRBJ2-1	TRBD2	NA	CASSQTLAGVDEQFF	TGTGCCAGCAGCCAGACTCTAGCGGGGGTTGATGAGCAGTTCTTC
TRBV2	13	TRBJ2-1	TRBD2	NA	CAGGTSGNNEQFF	TGTGCCGGGGGGACTAGCGGGAACAATGAGCAGTTCTTC
TRBV19	13	TRBJ1-1	TRBD1	once	CASSIIRGTEAFF	TGTGCCAGTAGTATAATCAGGGGGACTGAAGCTTTCTTT
TRBV5-6	15	TRBJ2-1	TRBD2	NA	CASSLGLAGMSEQFF	TGTGCCAGCAGCTTGGGACTAGCGGGAATGAGTGAGCAGTTCTTC
TRBV9	14	TRBJ1-1	NA	NA	CASSRLVRDTEAFF	TGTGCCAGCAGCCGCCTCGTCCGAGATACTGAAGCTTTCTTT
TRBV3-1/TRBV3-2	15	TRBJ1-5	NA	NA	CASSQDHSPNQPQHF	TGTGCCAGCAGCCAAGATCACAGCCCCAATCAGCCCCAGCATTTT
TRBV20-1	11	TRBJ2-5	NA	NA	CSATSIETQYF	TGCAGTGCTACTAGTATCGAGACCCAGTACTTC
TRBV18	14	TRBJ1-2	TRBD1	NA	CASSQDRGRYGYTF	TGTGCCAGCTCACAGGACAGGGGGAGATATGGCTACACCTTC
TRBV7-2	14	TRBJ2-7	NA	NA	CASSLRVATYEQYF	TGTGCCAGCAGCTTAAGAGTTGCGACCTACGAGCAGTACTTC
TRBV10-3	12	TRBJ1-2	NA	NA	CAIRDQVLGYTF	TGTGCCATCAGAGATCAGGTCCTTGGCTACACCTTC
TRBV15	15	TRBJ2-2	NA	once	CATSRELLNTGELFF	TGTGCCACCAGCAGAGAACTCCTTAACACCGGGGAGCTGTTTTTT
TRBV7-2	18	TRBJ2-3	TRBD2	NA	CASSLALAGGSRADTQYF	TGTGCCAGCAGCTTAGCACTAGCGGGCGGGAGTAGGGCAGATACGCAGTATTTT
TRBV7-2	17	TRBJ2-1	TRBD2	once	CASSLVSSGTLYNEQFF	TGTGCCAGCAGCTTAGTGTCTAGCGGGACCCTATACAATGAGCAGTTCTTC
TRBV5-1	14	TRBJ1-3	TRBD1	once	CASSQTGLGNTIYF	TGCGCCAGCAGCCAGACAGGGCTTGGAAACACCATATATTTT
TRBV5-4	15	TRBJ2-1	TRBD2	NA	CASSGGLAGGNEQFF	TGTGCCAGCAGCGGGGGACTAGCGGGAGGAAATGAGCAGTTCTTC
TRBV5-1	16	TRBJ1-1	TRBD1	NA	CASSRGQGNMNTEAFF	TGCGCCAGCAGCCGAGGACAGGGCAATATGAACACTGAAGCTTTCTTT
TRBV30	13	TRBJ1-1	NA	NA	CAWREEGQAEAFF	TGTGCCTGGAGGGAGGAAGGTCAGGCTGAAGCTTTCTTT